Shown below are 20 T cell receptor beta chains from a single sample sequenced in a study of blood T cells in healthy people across ages (dated by TCRdb to 2013 to 2016). Library preparation employed 5' RACE. Data came from an Illumina HiSeq 2500. A second PCR of roughly 6 to 12 cycles was run with a J-beta primer mix and a sample-barcoded 5' primer. The public reads were quality trimmed at Q25 with fastp and then assembled into clones with MiXCR by TCRdb, keeping productive beta chains. Each entry is one CDR3 protein sequence, shown with its most common DNA and genes. The sample yields about 500,000 distinct CDR3 sequences; around 24% were counted once. Around 10% of the sample lies in the top ten. In addition, the sample was reused for a study of T cells of mothers and their children.

Sequences were obtained from blood. These receptors all stem from a boy under 18 in good health.

This chain joins TRBV15 and TRBJ2-7; 8 nucleotides agree with TRBD1. Germline CDR1 LNHNV, CDR2 YYDKDF (reference sequence). V gave up 3 bases and J gave up 5 bases; unmatched junction bases: 6. The CDR3 consists of 14 residues. CDR3 loop: CATSSRTGYHEQYF. In DNA, the CDR3 is TGTGCCACCAGCAGCCGGACAGGGTACCACGAGCAGTACTTC.

This chain connects TRBV5-1 to TRBJ2-2; 7 bases match TRBD1. The ends lost 1 base at V and 3 bases at J; junction bases unmatched: 6. CDR1 is SGHRS and CDR2 is YFSETQ in the germline V gene. The CDR3 runs 16 residues. The CDR3 DNA reads as TGCGCCAGCAGCTTGTCAAGGGGGCAGGACACCGGGGAGCTGTTTTTT. It codes for CASSLSRGQDTGELFF.

This chain uses TRBV3-1 with TRBJ1-1; 9 bases align to TRBD1. Unmatched junction bases numbered 3, after V lost 4 bases and J lost 6 bases. Looked up from germline, CDR1 is LGHDT and CDR2 is YNNKEL (reference sequence). The CDR3 length is 13 residues. DNA of the CDR3: TGTGCCAGCAGCCCGGGACAGGGCGCTGAAGCTTTCTTT. Translating it yields CASSPGQGAEAFF.

The chain joins TRBV24-1 to TRBJ2-3, with D perhaps being TRBD1 or TRBD2 (5 bases each). Germline assignment: CDR1 KGHDR and CDR2 SFDVKD. The CDR3 has 18 amino acids. V shed 1 base and J shed 5 bases, with 21 bases lying between them. CDR3: CATSDLGGPLRGKDTQYF. The CDR3 bases are TGTGCCACCAGTGATTTAGGAGGACCGTTGAGGGGAAAAGATACGCAGTATTTT.

A few counts support this clonotype. The genes are TRBV5-1 and TRBJ1-6, with a weak D call TRBD1 (5 bases). CDR3 length: 16 residues. Germline loops: CDR1 SGHRS, CDR2 YFSETQ. Trimming shortened V by 4 bases and J by 6 bases, and 17 bases separated the two germline ends. The CDR3 sequence is CASSPGTSRSNSPLHF. The DNA for the CDR3 is TGCGCCAGCAGCCCAGGGACTTCCCGTAGTAATTCACCCCTCCACTTT.

In its sample, this clonotype was seen a few times. The V gene is TRBV12-3 or TRBV12-4, the J gene TRBJ2-5; D not certain. TRBJ2-1 matches the DNA end more closely, so the J call is doubtful. This CDR3 region has 13 residues. The DNA of the CDR3 is TGTGCCAGCAGTTTATTCGGGTACAATGAGCAGTTCTTC. Translating it yields CASSLFGYNEQFF.

Remarks on this clonotype: Sequence at one end of the junction differs from germline and may be a read error. This chain joins TRBV6-6 and TRBJ1-2; the match to TRBD1 covers 7 bases. Germline CDR1 MNHNY, CDR2 SVGAGI (reference sequence). The CDR3 extends over 13 amino acids. The CDR3 nucleotides are TGTGCCAGCAGGACAGGGATAGTCTATGGCTGCACCTTC. Its translation is CASRTGIVYGCTF.

In its sample, this clonotype was seen a few times. This sequence joins TRBV6-1 and TRBJ2-1; 11 nucleotides agree with TRBD1. V shed 6 bases and J 4 bases; nucleotides not matched to a gene: 5. CDR3 length: 15 amino acids. Germline CDR1 MNHNS, CDR2 SASEGT. CDR3 residues: CASRGQGAKYNEQFF. In DNA, the CDR3 is TGTGCCAGCAGAGGACAGGGGGCGAAATACAATGAGCAGTTCTTC.

The CDR3 sequence: CASSLRQVLTGELFF. CDR3 in DNA: TGTGCCAGCAGCTTAAGACAGGTGCTCACCGGGGAGCTGTTTTTT. The chain uses TRBV7-2 and TRBJ2-2, with a possible D match to TRBD1 (6 bases). CDR1 is SGHTA, CDR2 FQGNSA, per germline. The CDR3 length is 15 residues. Trimming pared 2 bases from V and 4 bases from J, leaving 11 bases between.

V and J are TRBV6-2 or TRBV6-3 and TRBJ2-2; tentative D call: TRBD1 (5 bases). Germline V gene sequence: CDR1 MNHEY, CDR2 SVGEGT. Trimming pared 4 bases from V and 3 bases from J, leaving 12 bases between. CDR3 length: 15 amino acids. This chain's CDR3 is CASSSPQGYTGELFF. The CDR3 nucleotides read TGTGCCAGCAGTTCGCCGCAGGGTTACACCGGGGAGCTGTTTTTT.

This chain links TRBV20-1 with TRBJ2-5; D is possibly TRBD1 or TRBD2 (5 bases each). Near its end, the DNA agrees better with TRBJ2-7, so the J call may be wrong. The CDR3 spans 12 residues. Germline V gene data show CDR1 as DFQATT and CDR2 as SNEGSKA (reference sequence). The CDR3 DNA reads TGCAGTGCTAGAGAAGAGGGGTACGAGCAGTACTTC. It specifies CSAREEGYEQYF.

The CDR3 DNA reads TGTGCCAGCAGTGTTAGCGGGGACCCCTACGAGCAGTACTTC. It encodes CASSVSGDPYEQYF. J is TRBJ2-7 and V is TRBV6-4; 8 bases fit TRBD2. The CDR3 loop spans 14 amino acids. V shed 4 bases, J shed 2 bases, and the junction held 4 bases outside the gene matches. Germline V gene data show CDR1 as MRHNA and CDR2 as SNTAGT.

CDR3 nucleotide sequence: TGTGCCAGCTCCCTATCAGGAACAGGGTACTATGGCTACACCTTC. Translation: CASSLSGTGYYGYTF. The gene calls are TRBV6-6 and TRBJ1-2, with TRBD1 as a possible D gene (6 bases). Germline V gives CDR1 MNHNY, CDR2 SVGAGI (reference sequence). V lost 8 bases to trimming and J lost 3 bases, with 19 bases between them. CDR3 length: 15 amino acids.

The chain couples TRBV29-1 to TRBJ2-3, with D uncertain. The V end was cut by 6 bases, the J end by 0 bases, with 10 bases between. The germline CDR1 and CDR2 sequences are SQVTM and ANQGSEA. The CDR3 is 13 residues long. The CDR3 DNA reads TGCAGCGTCGCGGCCTCTAGCACAGATACGCAGTATTTT. Encoded protein: CSVAASSTDTQYF.

This clonotype was counted between two and nine times. V gene TRBV27 combines with J gene TRBJ1-4; D remains ambiguous. This CDR3 has 16 residues. V lost 5 bases and J 5 bases, leaving 18 bases between the germline ends. Germline CDR1 MNHEY, CDR2 SMNVEV (reference sequence). The CDR3 DNA reads as TGTGCCAGCAGTCCCCTTCCAGGTTTGATGAATGAAAAACTGTTTTTT. As protein: CASSPLPGLMNEKLFF.

The sample holds a few counts of this clonotype. V and J are TRBV9 and TRBJ1-2; no firm D call. Germline V gene sequence: CDR1 SGDLS, CDR2 YYNGEE. The CDR3 sequence is 12 residues long. With 0 bases removed from V and 5 bases from J, the gap between germline ends came to 5 bases. CDR3 sequence: CASSVGDYGYTF. CDR3 bases: TGTGCCAGCAGCGTAGGAGATTATGGCTACACCTTC.

This clonotype was seen a few times. The chain recombines TRBV7-2 with TRBJ2-7; 9 bases are a match to TRBD1. J was trimmed by 5 bases and V by 0 bases; bases with no gene match: 2. The length of the CDR3 is 14 residues. CDR1 and CDR2 from the germline V gene are SGHTA and FQGNSA. The CDR3 region is CASSLAWTGDEQYF. The CDR3 DNA reads TGTGCCAGCAGCTTAGCTTGGACAGGGGACGAGCAGTACTTC.

This clonotype was seen a few times. The chain is built from TRBV28 and TRBJ1-5; 9 bases fit TRBD1. Germline CDR1 reads MDHEN; CDR2 reads SYDVKM. Trimming took 3 bases from V and 0 from J; bases not matched to a gene: 9. The CDR3 contains 18 residues. The CDR3: CASSFLGQGTYSNQPQHF. CDR3 nucleotide sequence: TGTGCCAGCAGTTTCCTGGGACAGGGAACCTATAGCAATCAGCCCCAGCATTTT.

The chain couples TRBV7-2 to TRBJ2-4; 11 bases are shared with TRBD2. CDR1 is SGHTA and CDR2 is FQGNSA in the germline V gene. The CDR3 is 17 residues long. With 2 bases clipped from V and 0 bases from J, the junction kept 3 bases outside the gene matches. The chain's CDR3 is CASSLLAGGVAKNIQYF. The CDR3 DNA follows: TGTGCCAGCAGCTTACTAGCGGGGGGCGTAGCCAAAAACATTCAGTACTTC.

This clonotype came up a few times. The rearrangement links TRBV27 to TRBJ2-7; TRBD2 is a possible D gene (6 bases). V lost 6 bases, J lost 1 base, and 16 bases lay in between. The CDR3 sequence is 15 residues long. Germline V gives CDR1 MNHEY, CDR2 SMNVEV (reference sequence). The CDR3 DNA is TGTGCCAGCAGAGAGGGGACTTCGGGGTCCTACGAGCAGTACTTC. It specifies CASREGTSGSYEQYF.